This T cell receptor (beta chain) came from a study of glioma-infiltrating T cells. Using RNA template, CDR3s of TCR alpha and beta were amplified with iRepertoire arm-PCR. TCRdb analysed the multiplex PCR reads with MiXCR anew, one entry per CDR3 protein. This sample yields about 190,000 distinct CDR3 sequences, of which over 30% are seen a single time; 20% belongs to the top ten. CDR3 length: 19 residues. Germline V lookup: CDR1 MGHRA, CDR2 YSYEKL. As for this clonotype: At one end the junction does not follow the germline gene, possibly because of a read error.

The receptor's source is a human donor with low-grade glioma or glioblastoma, undergoing nonglioma brain surgery, or in good health (not recorded which). Sequenced material: glioma tissue, nonneoplastic brain tissue, or PBMCs (not recorded which). The V gene is TRBV4-1, the J gene TRBJ2-1; 7 nucleotides line up with TRBD2. This chain's CDR3 is CASSPSRLGGRAGGNGQFF. Here the CDR3 DNA reads TGCGCCAGCAGCCCAAGTCGTCTCGGGGGGAGGGCCGGAGGCAATGGGCAGTTCTTC.